A single sample is the source of the 27 T cell receptor beta chains below, sequenced in a study of T cells expressing NK-cell markers. TCRdb derives one entry per CDR3 protein from the 5' RACE reads, leaving out DNA. The specimen's table records 550,000 to 600,000 distinct CDR3 sequences. Sequencing used blood T cells: a sorted CD56 or NKG2C T cell subset, CD4+ or CD8+ T cells, or bulk PBMC T cells (not recorded which). Source of these receptors: a man aged 18-30 years in good health.

The V gene is TRBV10-3, the J gene TRBJ1-5. The CDR3 consists of 13 residues. Germline CDR1 ENHRY, CDR2 SYGVKD. The CDR3 here is CAIRDKVNQPQHF.

The chain employs TRBV20-1 and TRBJ2-7; TCRdb returns TRBD2, unconfirmable since there is no DNA. CDR1 and CDR2 (germline): DFQATT, SNEGSKA (reference sequence). The CDR3 length is 16 residues. The CDR3 region is CSARGGLARVSYEQYF.

CDR3 sequence: CSVTDRGHPYEQYF. This chain connects TRBV29-1 to TRBJ2-7; the TRBD1 assignment by TCRdb is unverifiable without DNA. The length of the CDR3 is 14 residues. CDR1 and CDR2 (germline): SQVTM, ANQGSEA.

V usage is TRBV7-9 and J usage is TRBJ1-5; the D gene TCRdb calls, TRBD1, cannot be checked with no DNA. Germline loops: CDR1 SEHNR, CDR2 FQNEAQ (reference sequence). The CDR3 totals 16 residues. The chain's CDR3 is CASSTTTGNSNQPQHF.

The rearrangement joins TRBV5-1 to TRBJ2-5; the D call from TCRdb, TRBD1, cannot be confirmed without DNA. This CDR3 spans 13 amino acids. The V gene's germline CDR1 is SGHRS and CDR2 YFSETQ. CDR3 loop: CASSPPAGETQYF.

The genes are TRBV27 and TRBJ2-2; TCRdb calls TRBD1, which cannot be checked without DNA. CDR3 length: 14 residues. Germline loops: CDR1 MNHEY, CDR2 SMNVEV (reference sequence). The CDR3 sequence is CASSKRPLAGELFF.

The genes are TRBV29-1 and TRBJ1-2. This CDR3 has 14 residues. CDR1 and CDR2 (germline): SQVTM, ANQGSEA. The CDR3: CSSATVSANYGYTF.

The chain's CDR3 is CASSFRLAAGNEQFF. The chain couples TRBV5-1 to TRBJ2-1; there is no DNA to check the TCRdb D call of TRBD2. There are 15 residues in the CDR3. CDR1 SGHRS and CDR2 YFSETQ come from the germline V gene. The full variable domain, in which reference TRBV5-1 and TRBJ2-1 provide the parts outside the CDR3, is KAGVTQTPRYLIKTRGQQVTLSCSPISGHRSVSWYQQTPGQGLQFLFEYFSETQRNKGNFPGRFSGRQFSNSRSEMNVSTLELGDSALYLCASSFRLAAGNEQFFGPGTRLTVL.

The chain has TRBV4-1 and TRBJ1-1; TCRdb picks TRBD1, but there is no DNA to check that call. Per the germline V gene, CDR1 is MGHRA and CDR2 is YSYEKL. This CDR3 region has 16 residues. CDR3 region: CASSLFPGQGVAEAFF.

The V and J genes are TRBV20-1 and TRBJ2-1; the TRBD1 assignment by TCRdb is unverifiable without DNA. The CDR3 extends over 15 amino acids. Looked up from germline, CDR1 is DFQATT and CDR2 is SNEGSKA (reference sequence). The CDR3 is CSAPYPGFANNEQFF.

This sequence joins TRBV2 and TRBJ2-3. From germline, CDR1 is SNHLY and CDR2 FYNNEI. The CDR3 is made up of 15 amino acids. The CDR3 loop reads CATAMYGLEADTQYF.

The rearrangement joins TRBV20-1 to TRBJ2-2; TCRdb outputs TRBD1, but without DNA this stays unchecked. Germline V lookup: CDR1 DFQATT, CDR2 SNEGSKA (reference sequence). The CDR3 extends over 15 amino acids. The CDR3 sequence: CSARPWTSNTGELFF.

The chain couples TRBV15 to TRBJ2-3; TCRdb's D call of TRBD1 is untestable without DNA. The CDR3 has 18 residues. Germline CDR1 LNHNV, CDR2 YYDKDF (reference sequence). This CDR3 reads CATSRDPVGAGSTDTQYF.

The chain recombines TRBV20-1 with TRBJ2-3; TCRdb's D call, TRBD1, is unchecked because there is no DNA. Germline V CDR1 and CDR2: DFQATT, SNEGSKA (reference sequence). The CDR3 runs to 15 residues. Here the CDR3 reads CSASPGGASTDTQYF.

The chain couples TRBV7-2 to TRBJ1-2; absent DNA, TCRdb's TRBD1 call cannot be checked. The CDR3 runs to 15 residues. The germline gives CDR1 SGHTA, CDR2 FQGNSA. CDR3 loop: CASSLYRGPPYGYTF.

V and J are TRBV6-1 and TRBJ2-1; TCRdb returns TRBD1, unconfirmable since there is no DNA. The germline CDR1 and CDR2 sequences are MNHNS and SASEGT. The CDR3 covers 13 residues. The CDR3 here is CASSTGGQNEQFF.

The rearrangement uses TRBV5-1 and TRBJ2-3; TCRdb's assignment of TRBD1 cannot be checked, as there is no DNA. Per germline, CDR1 SGHRS and CDR2 YFSETQ. This CDR3 is built from 15 residues. CDR3 amino acids: CASSEAGPPTDTQYF.

The CDR3 is CASSPAGGFGGNQPQHF. V is TRBV27 and J is TRBJ1-5; the D call from TCRdb, TRBD1, cannot be confirmed without DNA. The germline CDR1 and CDR2 sequences are MNHEY and SMNVEV (reference sequence). The CDR3 spans 17 residues.

The chain is built from TRBV14 and TRBJ1-6; lacking DNA, the TRBD1 call made by TCRdb goes unchecked. Germline loops: CDR1 SGHDN, CDR2 FVKESK. The CDR3 extends over 14 amino acids. The CDR3 loop reads CASSQGQYNSPLHF.

The chain combines TRBV6-1 with TRBJ2-7; no DNA is available, so the TRBD1 call from TCRdb remains unchecked. This CDR3 is built from 15 residues. CDR1 is MNHNS and CDR2 is SASEGT in the germline V gene. CDR3 amino acids: CASKTPGQGRYEQYF.

V is TRBV7-9 and J is TRBJ2-1; there is no DNA to check the TCRdb D call of TRBD2. The CDR3 contains 15 residues. CDR1 and CDR2 from the germline V gene are SEHNR and FQNEAQ (reference sequence). This CDR3 reads CASSLAGSGYNEQFF.

The gene calls are TRBV27 and TRBJ2-7; the D call of TRBD2 rests on TCRdb alone, since no DNA is present to check it. Germline V CDR1 and CDR2: MNHEY, SMNVEV (reference sequence). The length of the CDR3 is 14 residues. CDR3 sequence: CASSPTRLVYEQYF.

This chain uses TRBV7-8 with TRBJ2-1; TCRdb gives TRBD1 as the D gene, but with no DNA this cannot be confirmed. Germline V lookup: CDR1 SGHVS, CDR2 FQNEAQ. CDR3 size: 17 residues. The CDR3: CASSSSGQGARYNEQFF.

This chain joins TRBV5-1 and TRBJ2-1; TCRdb's D call of TRBD2 is untestable without DNA. Germline-derived CDR1 and CDR2 are SGHRS and YFSETQ. This CDR3 is 14 amino acids long. CDR3 sequence: CASSWRLANNEQFF.

The chain recombines TRBV5-1 with TRBJ2-5. This CDR3 contains 14 residues. In germline, CDR1 is SGHRS, CDR2 YFSETQ. The CDR3 spells CASSFQQIQETQYF.

The CDR3 protein is CASSLRSSYEQYF. The chain is built from TRBV12-3 or TRBV12-4 and TRBJ2-7. The CDR3 extends over 13 amino acids.

The genes are TRBV2 and TRBJ2-5; the TRBD2 assignment by TCRdb is unverifiable without DNA. This CDR3 contains 16 residues. CDR1 and CDR2 (germline): SNHLY, FYNNEI. The CDR3 sequence: CASSQNPLAYEETQYF.